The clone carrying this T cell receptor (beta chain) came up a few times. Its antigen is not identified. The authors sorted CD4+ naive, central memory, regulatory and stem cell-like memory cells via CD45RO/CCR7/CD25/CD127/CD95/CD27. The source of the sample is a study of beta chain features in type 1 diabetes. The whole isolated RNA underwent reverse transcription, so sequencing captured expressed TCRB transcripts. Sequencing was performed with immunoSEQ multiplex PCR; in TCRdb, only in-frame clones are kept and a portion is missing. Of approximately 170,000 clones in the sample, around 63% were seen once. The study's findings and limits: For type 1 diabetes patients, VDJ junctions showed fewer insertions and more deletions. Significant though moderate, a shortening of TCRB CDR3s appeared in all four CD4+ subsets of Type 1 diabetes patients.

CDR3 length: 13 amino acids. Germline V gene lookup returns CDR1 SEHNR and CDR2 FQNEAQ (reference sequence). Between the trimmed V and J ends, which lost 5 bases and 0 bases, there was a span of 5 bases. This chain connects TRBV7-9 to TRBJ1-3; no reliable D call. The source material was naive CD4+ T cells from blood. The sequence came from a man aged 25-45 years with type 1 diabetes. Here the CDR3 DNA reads TGTGCCAGCAGCCCAAGCTCTGGAAACACCATATATTTT. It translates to CASSPSSGNTIYF.